This T cell receptor (beta chain) is from a study of T cells in Graves' hyperthyroidism and ophthalmopathy. Diagnoses were established using clinical symptoms, serum thyroxine and TRAb, thyroid ultrasound and orbital computed tomography. Remarks on this clonotype: Its antigen is as yet unknown.

Regarding the study as a whole: Blood also contained most expanded thyroid clonotypes above 0.001. A model using 13 V-J features told ophthalmopathy apart from stable hyperthyroidism.

Regions amplified from RNA transcripts were the TCR beta CDR3 regions. The primer set for the first-round RT-PCR of the TCR CDR3 was HTBI. TCRdb re-called the multiplex PCR reads with MiXCR, one entry per CDR3 protein. This table holds some 600,000 distinct CDR3 sequences, about 43% found once. The sequencing input was peripheral blood or thyroid tissue (not recorded which). The clonotype originates from a woman under 30 with Graves' hyperthyroidism.

CDR3 DNA: TGTGCCAGCAGTGCGACTAGCGGGGGCATGTCCTACGAGCAGTACTTC. This sequence encodes CASSATSGGMSYEQYF. The chain links TRBV14 to TRBJ2-7, with TRBD2 identical over 12 bases. The CDR3 totals 16 residues. CDR1 and CDR2 (germline): SGHDN, FVKESK. J was trimmed by 1 base and V by 6 bases; bases with no gene match: 7.